These 7 T cell receptor beta chains share one sample of origin, sequenced in a study of PD-L1 blockade in urothelial cancer. Sample time point: pretreatment peripheral blood. Produced via immunoSEQ multiplex PCR; TCRdb's table is partial and in-frame only. Of about 55,000 clones detected, around 75% appear once; the ten largest clones hold over 4%. This material consisted of PBMCs, taken around atezolizumab (anti-PD-L1) treatment. Receptors originate from a man aged 70 or older with urothelial cancer.

This chain uses TRBV7-8 with TRBJ2-3; the D gene is possibly TRBD1 (7 bases). In germline, CDR1 is SGHVS, CDR2 FQNEAQ. The CDR3 spans 19 residues. V lost 1 base and J lost 2, with 22 bases in between. The CDR3: CASSLGWRGRNTHTDTQYF. In nucleotides, the CDR3 is TGTGCCAGCAGCTTAGGATGGAGGGGGCGGAATACTCACACAGATACGCAGTATTTT.

The rearrangement uses TRBV28 and TRBJ2-5; 7 bases match TRBD2. Germline V CDR1 and CDR2: MDHEN, SYDVKM. The CDR3 covers 13 residues. The V gene end was trimmed by 2 bases and the J gene end by 5 bases; junction bases not matched to a gene: 2. The CDR3 loop is CASSLDGRETQYF. Here the CDR3 DNA reads TGTGCCAGCAGTTTAGACGGGAGGGAGACCCAGTACTTC.

This clone was detected a few times. The V gene is TRBV25-1, the J gene TRBJ2-5; the D gene is possibly TRBD2 (5 bases). The germline CDR1 and CDR2 sequences are MGHDK and SYGVNS. V dropped 1 base and J dropped 4 bases, with 19 bases sitting between them. The CDR3 is 17 residues long. The CDR3 nucleotides read TGTGCCAGCAGTGAATTAGTTGGTTACGGGGAAGGAGAGACCCAGTACTTC. Translated, it gives CASSELVGYGEGETQYF.

About this clone itself: The sample contains more than one DNA sequence encoding this CDR3. CDR3 in DNA: TGTGCCAGCAGCTCAACAGGGGTCCTCAATCAGCCCCAGCATTTT. This codes for CASSSTGVLNQPQHF. This sequence joins TRBV5-6 and TRBJ1-5, with 7 bases identical to TRBD1. The CDR3 has 15 residues. The V gene end was trimmed by 3 bases and the J gene end by 3 bases; junction bases not matched to a gene: 6. Germline assignment: CDR1 SGHDT and CDR2 YYEEEE.

The V call is TRBV11-1, the J call TRBJ1-2; D remains ambiguous. This CDR3 contains 13 residues. Germline CDR1 reads SGHAT; CDR2 reads FQDESV (reference sequence). Trimming shortened V by 5 bases and J by 3 bases, and 10 bases separated the two germline ends. CDR3 sequence (DNA): TGTGCCAGCAGCCCCACATTCGACTATGGCTACACCTTC. Protein: CASSPTFDYGYTF.

The rearrangement joins TRBV10-3 to TRBJ2-5; 13 nucleotides line up with TRBD2. This CDR3 has 16 amino acids. V lost 3 bases to trimming and J lost 2 bases; unmatched junction nucleotides: 3. CDR1 and CDR2 from the germline V gene are ENHRY and SYGVKD. The CDR3 spells CAISDSLAGGQETQYF. Here the CDR3 DNA reads TGTGCCATCAGTGATTCACTAGCGGGGGGGCAAGAGACCCAGTACTTC.

This chain connects TRBV7-7 to TRBJ2-1; 9 nucleotides match TRBD1. The CDR3 length is 13 residues. J lost 7 bases, V lost 4 bases, and 2 bases had no gene match. CDR1 SSHAT and CDR2 FNYEAQ come from the germline V gene (reference sequence). The CDR3 DNA sequence: TGTGCCAGCAGCTCCGGACAGGGGAATGAGCAGTTCTTC. It codes for CASSSGQGNEQFF.